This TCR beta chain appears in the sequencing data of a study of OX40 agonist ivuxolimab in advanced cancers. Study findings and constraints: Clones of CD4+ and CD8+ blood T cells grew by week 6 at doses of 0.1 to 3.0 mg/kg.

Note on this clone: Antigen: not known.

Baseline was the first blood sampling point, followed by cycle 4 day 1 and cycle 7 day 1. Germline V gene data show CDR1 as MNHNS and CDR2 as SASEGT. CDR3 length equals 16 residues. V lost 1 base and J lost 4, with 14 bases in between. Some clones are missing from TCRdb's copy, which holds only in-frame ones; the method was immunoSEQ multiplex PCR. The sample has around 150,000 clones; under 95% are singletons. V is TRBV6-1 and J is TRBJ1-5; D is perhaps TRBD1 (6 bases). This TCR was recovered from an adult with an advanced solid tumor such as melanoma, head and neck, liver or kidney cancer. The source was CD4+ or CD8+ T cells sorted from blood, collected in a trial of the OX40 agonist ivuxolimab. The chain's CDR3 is CASSEEVGAQNQPQHF. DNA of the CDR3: TGTGCCAGCAGTGAAGAGGTGGGGGCCCAAAATCAGCCCCAGCATTTT.